A few counts support the clone carrying this T cell receptor (beta chain). Authors' processing steps: The authors estimated nucleated cell counts from reference gene primer amplification. Profiling relied on immunoSEQ multiplex PCR, and the TCRdb table lists in-frame clones only, not all of them. That table is the source of V, J and clone size, and D and trimming were worked out from the DNA. The data show 250,000 or so clones, 70% to 85% seen once. V shed 3 bases and J shed 0 bases, with 8 bases lying between them. This CDR3 has 14 amino acids. Looked up from germline, CDR1 is MNHNS and CDR2 is SASEGT. This sample is drawn from a study of blood T cell repertoires in COVID-19. Looking at the study overall: Donors in the United States, Italy and Spain gave samples during acute or convalescent COVID-19. T cells, B-cell-depleted T cells, or PBMCs supplied cDNA or gDNA.

This receptor was identified in an elderly woman with acute or convalescent COVID-19. Sequencing was done on a sample of peripheral blood. This chain links TRBV6-1 with TRBJ1-1; D is perhaps TRBD1 (5 bases). The CDR3 DNA reads as TGTGCCAGCAGTGACGCAGGGCTGAACACTGAAGCTTTCTTT. Translation: CASSDAGLNTEAFF.